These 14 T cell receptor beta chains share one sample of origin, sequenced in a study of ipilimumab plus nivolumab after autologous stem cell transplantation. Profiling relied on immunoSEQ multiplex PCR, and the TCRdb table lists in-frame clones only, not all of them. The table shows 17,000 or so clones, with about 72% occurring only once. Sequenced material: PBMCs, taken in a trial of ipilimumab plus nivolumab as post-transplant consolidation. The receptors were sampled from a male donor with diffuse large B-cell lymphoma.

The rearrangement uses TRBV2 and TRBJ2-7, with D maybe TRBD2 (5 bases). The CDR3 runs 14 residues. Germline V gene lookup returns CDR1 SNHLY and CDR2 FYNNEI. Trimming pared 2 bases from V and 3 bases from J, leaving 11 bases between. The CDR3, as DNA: TGTGCCAGCAGTGAACGGGGTAGCAGCTACGAGCAGTACTTC. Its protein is CASSERGSSYEQYF.

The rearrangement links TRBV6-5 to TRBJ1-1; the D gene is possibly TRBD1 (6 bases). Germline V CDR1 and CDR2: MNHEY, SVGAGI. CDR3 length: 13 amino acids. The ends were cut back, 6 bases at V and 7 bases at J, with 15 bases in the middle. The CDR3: CASSPTHRDEAFF. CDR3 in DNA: TGTGCCAGCAGCCCGACCCACAGGGATGAAGCTTTCTTT.

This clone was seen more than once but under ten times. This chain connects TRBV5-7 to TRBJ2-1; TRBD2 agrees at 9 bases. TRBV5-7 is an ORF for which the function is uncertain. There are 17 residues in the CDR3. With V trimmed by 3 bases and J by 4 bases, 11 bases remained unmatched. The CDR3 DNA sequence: TGTGCCAGCAGCTACCAGACTAGCGGAACGTGGTACAATGAGCAGTTCTTC. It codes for CASSYQTSGTWYNEQFF.

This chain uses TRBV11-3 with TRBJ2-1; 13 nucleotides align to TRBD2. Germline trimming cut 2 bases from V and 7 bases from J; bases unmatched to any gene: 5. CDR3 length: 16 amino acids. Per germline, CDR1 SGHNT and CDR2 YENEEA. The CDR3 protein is CASSLWGTSGKNEQFF. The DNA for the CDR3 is TGTGCCAGCAGCTTATGGGGGACTAGCGGGAAGAATGAGCAGTTCTTC.

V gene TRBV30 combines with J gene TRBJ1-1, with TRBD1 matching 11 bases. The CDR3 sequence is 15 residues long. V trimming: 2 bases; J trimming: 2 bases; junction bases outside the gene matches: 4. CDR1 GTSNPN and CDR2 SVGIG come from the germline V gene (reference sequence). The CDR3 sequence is CAWSWTGGFNTEAFF. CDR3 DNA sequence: TGTGCCTGGAGTTGGACAGGGGGCTTTAACACTGAAGCTTTCTTT. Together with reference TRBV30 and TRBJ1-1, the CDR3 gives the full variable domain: SQTIHQWPATLVQPVGSPLSLECTVEGTSNPNLYWYRQAAGRGLQLLFYSVGIGQISSEVPQNLSASRPQDRQFILSSKKLLLSDSGFYLCAWSWTGGFNTEAFFGQGTRLTVV.

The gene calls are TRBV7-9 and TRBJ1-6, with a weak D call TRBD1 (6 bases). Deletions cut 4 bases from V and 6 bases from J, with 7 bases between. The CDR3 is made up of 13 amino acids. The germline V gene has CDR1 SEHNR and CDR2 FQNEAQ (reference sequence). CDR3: CASSSQGNSPLHF. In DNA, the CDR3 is TGTGCCAGCAGCTCACAGGGTAATTCACCCCTCCACTTT.

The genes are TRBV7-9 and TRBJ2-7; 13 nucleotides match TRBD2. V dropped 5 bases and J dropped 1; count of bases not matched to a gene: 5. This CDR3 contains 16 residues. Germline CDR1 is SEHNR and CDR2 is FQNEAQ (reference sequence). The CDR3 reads CASSRTSGGKSYEQYF. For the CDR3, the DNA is TGTGCCAGCAGCCGGACTAGCGGGGGCAAGTCCTACGAGCAGTACTTC.

The CDR3 DNA sequence: TGTGCCAGCAGAAGTTGGACAGGCGGCAATGAAAAACTGTTTTTT. It encodes CASRSWTGGNEKLFF. The rearrangement uses TRBV28 and TRBJ1-4; 7 nucleotides line up with TRBD1. Looked up from germline, CDR1 is MDHEN and CDR2 is SYDVKM. V was pared by 6 bases and J by 5 bases, with 9 bases of the junction left unmatched. This CDR3 comprises 15 residues.

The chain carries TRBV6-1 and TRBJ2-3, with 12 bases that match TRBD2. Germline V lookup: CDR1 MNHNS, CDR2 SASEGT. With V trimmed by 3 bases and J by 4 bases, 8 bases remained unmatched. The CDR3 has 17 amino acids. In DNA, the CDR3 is TGTGCCAGCAGTGAGCTCGGACTAGCGGGGATGGCAGATACGCAGTATTTT. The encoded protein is CASSELGLAGMADTQYF.

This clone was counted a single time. The CDR3 protein is CATSAGGPDTQYF. CDR3 bases: TGTGCCACCTCAGCGGGAGGGCCAGATACGCAGTATTTT. V usage is TRBV7-9 and J usage is TRBJ2-3; TRBD2 agrees at 10 bases. The germline V gene has CDR1 SEHNR and CDR2 FQNEAQ (reference sequence). This CDR3 contains 13 residues. J was trimmed by 4 bases and V by 10 bases; bases with no gene match: 5. Looking up the rest from reference TRBV7-9 and TRBJ2-3 gives the full variable domain: DTGVSQNPRHKITKRGQNVTFRCDPISEHNRLYWYRQTLGQGPEFLTYFQNEAQLEKSRLLSDRFSAERPKGSFSTLEIQRTEQGDSAMYLCATSAGGPDTQYFGPGTRLTVL.

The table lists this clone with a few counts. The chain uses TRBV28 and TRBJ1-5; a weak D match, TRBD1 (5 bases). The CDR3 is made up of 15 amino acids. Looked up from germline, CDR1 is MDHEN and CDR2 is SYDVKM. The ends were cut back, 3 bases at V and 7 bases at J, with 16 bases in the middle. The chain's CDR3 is CASSFFGQGGQPQHF. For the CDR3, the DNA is TGTGCCAGCAGTTTTTTTGGGCAGGGAGGGCAGCCCCAGCATTTT.

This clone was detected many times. The CDR3 DNA reads as TGTGCCAGCATTGGAGCCAGTCTTAATGAGCAGTTCTTC. This gives the protein CASIGASLNEQFF. V is TRBV6-1 and J is TRBJ2-1; D remains ambiguous. Trimming stripped 7 bases from V and 7 bases from J, with 14 bases between. Germline V CDR1 and CDR2: MNHNS, SASEGT. The CDR3 runs 13 residues.

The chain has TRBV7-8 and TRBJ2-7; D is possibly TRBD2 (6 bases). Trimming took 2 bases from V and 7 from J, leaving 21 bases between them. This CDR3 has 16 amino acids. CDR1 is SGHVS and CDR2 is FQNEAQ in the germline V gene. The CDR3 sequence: CASSLKNWREAGEQYF. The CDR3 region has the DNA TGTGCCAGCAGCTTAAAGAATTGGAGGGAGGCGGGTGAGCAGTACTTC. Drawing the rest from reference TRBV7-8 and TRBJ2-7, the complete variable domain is GAGVSQSPRYKVAKRGQDVALRCDPISGHVSLFWYQQALGQGPEFLTYFQNEAQLDKSGLPSDRFFAERPEGSVSTLKIQRTQQEDSAVYLCASSLKNWREAGEQYFGPGTRLTVT.

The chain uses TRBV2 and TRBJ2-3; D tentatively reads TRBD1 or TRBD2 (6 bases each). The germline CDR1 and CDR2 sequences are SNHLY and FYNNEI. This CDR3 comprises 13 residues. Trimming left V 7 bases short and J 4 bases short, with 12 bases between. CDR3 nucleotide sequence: TGTGCCAGCATCGGGGGCGGCCCAGATACGCAGTATTTT. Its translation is CASIGGGPDTQYF.